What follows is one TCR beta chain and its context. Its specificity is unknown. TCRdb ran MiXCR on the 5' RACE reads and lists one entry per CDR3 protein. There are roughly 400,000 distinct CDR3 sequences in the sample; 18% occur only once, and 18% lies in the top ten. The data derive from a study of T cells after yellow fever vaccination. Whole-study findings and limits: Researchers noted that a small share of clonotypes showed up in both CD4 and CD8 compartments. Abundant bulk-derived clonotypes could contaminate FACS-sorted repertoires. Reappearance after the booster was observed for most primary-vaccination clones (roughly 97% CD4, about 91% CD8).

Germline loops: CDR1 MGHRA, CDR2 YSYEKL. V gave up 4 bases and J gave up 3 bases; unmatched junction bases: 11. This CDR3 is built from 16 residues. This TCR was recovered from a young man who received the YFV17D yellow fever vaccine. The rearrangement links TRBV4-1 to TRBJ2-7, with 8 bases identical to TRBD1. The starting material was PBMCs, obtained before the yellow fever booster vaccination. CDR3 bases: TGCGCCAGCAGCCGGATCCTGACAGGGGAATTCTACGAGCAGTACTTC. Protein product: CASSRILTGEFYEQYF.